The 10 T cell receptor beta chains in this list originate from one sample, sequenced in a study of shared clonotypes between healthy human individuals (dated by TCRdb to 2020 to 2022). The library was obtained by the immunoSEQ multiplex PCR assay. TCRdb retrieved this table from immuneACCESS and kept in-frame rearrangements only. Not all clones are present; in checked studies, unresolved V genes account for under half, and no reason is known for the remainder. The sample table holds about 2,500,000 clones, of which roughly 92% were seen once. The ten largest clones capture about 0.13% of the sample. Sequenced: naive CD4+ T cells sorted from blood. The cell subset or site label, read with the paper, signifies: CD45RA+ positively selected. These receptors came from a man aged 18 to 29 in good health.

The chain links TRBV4-1 to TRBJ2-7, with D unresolved. Germline V lookup: CDR1 MGHRA, CDR2 YSYEKL. The CDR3 consists of 13 residues. V was cut by 5 bases and J by 3 bases, with 11 bases left in between. CDR3 loop: CASSLHIYYEQYF. DNA of the CDR3: TGCGCCAGCAGCTTACACATTTACTACGAGCAGTACTTC.

The chain recombines TRBV5-1 with TRBJ1-4; the D gene is possibly TRBD1 (5 bases). The CDR3 runs 14 residues. In germline, CDR1 is SGHRS, CDR2 YFSETQ. The germline V and J ends were trimmed by 5 bases and 6 bases, with 14 bases remaining between them. The CDR3 coding sequence is TGCGCCAGCAGTTCGGGACGGGTCGATGAAAAACTGTTTTTT. Translating gives CASSSGRVDEKLFF.

The chain links TRBV5-4 to TRBJ1-1; tentative D call: TRBD1 (5 bases). The CDR3 has 16 residues. Looked up from germline, CDR1 is SGHNT and CDR2 is YYREEE (reference sequence). Trimming stripped 4 bases from V and 2 bases from J, with 18 bases between. The CDR3 protein is CASSPGGLGRNTEAFF. For the CDR3, the DNA is TGTGCCAGCAGCCCGGGCGGGTTGGGGCGCAACACTGAAGCTTTCTTT. Full variable domain (remainder filled in from reference TRBV5-4 and TRBJ1-1): ETGVTQSPTHLIKTRGQQVTLRCSSQSGHNTVSWYQQALGQGPQFIFQYYREEENGRGNFPPRFSGLQFPNYSSELNVNALELDDSALYLCASSPGGLGRNTEAFFGQGTRLTVV.

This chain joins TRBV28 and TRBJ1-5; no clear D. The CDR3 contains 15 residues. The germline V gene encodes CDR1 MDHEN and CDR2 SYDVKM. Trimming removed 5 bases at V and 0 bases at J, with 11 bases between. CDR3 nucleotides: TGTGCCAGCAGTCGGACGCAGGATAGCAATCAGCCCCAGCATTTT. It encodes CASSRTQDSNQPQHF.

The V gene is TRBV5-4, the J gene TRBJ2-3, with TRBD2 matching over 7 bases. The CDR3 length is 13 residues. V lost 9 bases and J lost 1; bases outside the gene matches: 5. Germline lookup yields CDR1 SGHNT and CDR2 YYREEE (reference sequence). CDR3 in DNA: TGTGCCACGGGGCTAGCGGGCACAGATACGCAGTATTTT. Encoded protein: CATGLAGTDTQYF. Combining the CDR3 with reference TRBV5-4 and TRBJ2-3 gives the whole variable domain ETGVTQSPTHLIKTRGQQVTLRCSSQSGHNTVSWYQQALGQGPQFIFQYYREEENGRGNFPPRFSGLQFPNYSSELNVNALELDDSALYLCATGLAGTDTQYFGPGTRLTVL.

Turning to this clone: This CDR3 is also generated by other DNA sequences in the sample. The rearrangement joins TRBV30 to TRBJ2-2, with D tentatively TRBD1 (6 bases). The CDR3 runs 13 residues. From germline, CDR1 is GTSNPN and CDR2 SVGIG (reference sequence). V gave up 1 base and J gave up 6 bases, with 9 bases separating them. CDR3 amino acids: CAWSARGSGELFF. The CDR3 region has the DNA TGTGCCTGGAGTGCCAGGGGATCCGGGGAGCTGTTTTTT.

The chain links TRBV21-1 to TRBJ2-1; TRBD2 is taken as the D call from the table, unchecked against the DNA. TRBV21-1 constitutes a pseudogene. There are 16 residues in the CDR3. The CDR3 nucleotides read TGTGCCAGCAGGGCATCCGGGACTAGCGCGAACAATGAGCAGTTCTTC. Protein product: CASRASGTSANNEQFF.

The rearrangement links TRBV6-5 to TRBJ1-6; TRBD1 matches 10 bases. The CDR3 is 14 amino acids. The V and J ends lost 6 bases and 10 bases, in that order; junction bases with no gene match: 6. Germline V gene sequence: CDR1 MNHEY, CDR2 SVGAGI. The CDR3 nucleotides read TGTGCCAGCAGGTTCCGGGACAGGGGATCACCCCTCCACTTT. It codes for CASRFRDRGSPLHF.

This chain connects TRBV11-2 to TRBJ2-1; 8 nucleotides agree with TRBD2. The CDR3 is 16 amino acids. Germline values: CDR1 SGHAT, CDR2 FQNNGV. With 2 bases clipped from V and 3 bases from J, the junction kept 6 bases outside the gene matches. CDR3 in DNA: TGTGCCAGCAGCTTACGCGAACTAGCGGACTACAATGAGCAGTTCTTC. Residues: CASSLRELADYNEQFF.

V is TRBV19 and J is TRBJ1-3; D uncertain. This CDR3 has 15 residues. The V end lost 4 bases, the J end lost 2 bases, and 12 bases lay between the germline ends. Germline CDR1 LNHDA, CDR2 SQIVND (reference sequence). The CDR3 loop is CASSNWGTPGNTIYF. CDR3 sequence (DNA): TGTGCCAGTAGTAATTGGGGAACGCCTGGAAACACCATATATTTT.